Presented here are 25 T cell receptor beta chains from one specimen sequenced in a study of T cell responses to AZD1222 COVID-19 vaccine. The method was immunoSEQ multiplex PCR; TCRdb's version includes in-frame clones alone and lacks a portion of them. The sample records over 150,000 clones, 92% being singletons. The input for sequencing was peripheral blood, taken on day 0 of MenACWY control vaccination. The receptor set was obtained from an adult in good health.

This rearrangement joins TRBV7-9 to TRBJ1-1; no clear D. Germline V gene sequence: CDR1 SEHNR, CDR2 FQNEAQ (reference sequence). The V gene lost 1 base and the J gene lost 11 bases, with 11 bases spanning the gap. The length of the CDR3 is 12 residues. In nucleotides, the CDR3 is TGTGCCAGCAGCTTAGATCTGGTTGGGGCTTTCTTT. Residues: CASSLDLVGAFF. The full variable domain, with the rest looked up from reference TRBV7-9 and TRBJ1-1, is DTGVSQNPRHKITKRGQNVTFRCDPISEHNRLYWYRQTLGQGPEFLTYFQNEAQLEKSRLLSDRFSAERPKGSFSTLEIQRTEQGDSAMYLCASSLDLVGAFFGQGTRLTVV.

This clone appeared a single time. The gene calls are TRBV29-1 and TRBJ1-2; D call uncertain. Trimming removed 4 bases from V and 6 bases from J, with 15 bases in between. Germline V gene lookup returns CDR1 SQVTM and CDR2 ANQGSEA. CDR3 length: 13 residues. CDR3 sequence reads: CSVGENSWDGYTF. The CDR3 DNA reads as TGCAGCGTTGGTGAGAACTCTTGGGATGGCTACACCTTC.

The chain has TRBV9 and TRBJ2-7, with D possibly TRBD2 on 6 matching bases. Germline assignment: CDR1 SGDLS and CDR2 YYNGEE. Deletions cut 2 bases from V and 6 bases from J, with 12 bases between. The CDR3 consists of 13 residues. The CDR3 region has the DNA TGTGCCAGCAGCGTGGGGACTTCGTCCGAGCAGTACTTC. Translated, it gives CASSVGTSSEQYF.

The rearrangement links TRBV5-1 to TRBJ2-2; D perhaps matches TRBD1 (5 bases). The germline CDR1 and CDR2 sequences are SGHRS and YFSETQ. CDR3 length equals 15 residues. V gave up 4 bases and J gave up 6 bases, with 16 bases separating them. CDR3 coding DNA: TGCGCCAGCAGCCCACGGGCAGGGAATCCCGGGGAGCTGTTTTTT. Residues: CASSPRAGNPGELFF.

CDR3 loop: CASSPIGATGANVLTF. The CDR3 region has the DNA TGTGCCAGCTCACCCATAGGGGCAACTGGGGCCAACGTCCTGACTTTC. The chain uses TRBV18 and TRBJ2-6; D possibly corresponds to TRBD1 (5 bases). Trimming removed 3 bases at V and 2 bases at J, with 11 bases between. Germline V gives CDR1 KGHSH, CDR2 LQKENI. This CDR3 has 16 residues.

This chain links TRBV13 with TRBJ2-7; 10 nucleotides line up with TRBD2. Trimming cost V 5 bases and J 3 bases; bases outside gene matches: 13. This CDR3 is 17 amino acids long. Per the germline V gene, CDR1 is PRHDT and CDR2 is FYEKMQ (reference sequence). The CDR3 DNA follows: TGTGCCAGCAGCGGGCGACTAGCGGGCGGTACCGGCTACGAGCAGTACTTC. Residues: CASSGRLAGGTGYEQYF.

The chain employs TRBV5-1 and TRBJ1-1; the D gene is possibly TRBD1 (6 bases). There are 14 residues in the CDR3. V dropped 0 bases and J dropped 6 bases, with 12 bases sitting between them. Germline assignment: CDR1 SGHRS and CDR2 YFSETQ. The CDR3 nucleotides read TGCGCCAGCAGCTTGGAGGGCAGGGGCCCTGAAGCTTTCTTT. Protein sequence: CASSLEGRGPEAFF.

This clone appeared once. The chain combines TRBV15 with TRBJ1-5, with D possibly being TRBD1 (5 bases). V was clipped by 4 bases and J by 2 bases, with 12 bases between them. The length of the CDR3 is 15 residues. In germline, CDR1 is LNHNV, CDR2 YYDKDF (reference sequence). In DNA form, the CDR3 reads TGTGCCACCAGCACGGTTCGGGGGGGCAATCAGCCCCAGCATTTT. Amino acids: CATSTVRGGNQPQHF.

The V gene is TRBV7-7, the J gene TRBJ2-7; TRBD2 matches at 7 bases. V lost 2 bases to trimming and J lost 3 bases; unmatched junction nucleotides: 7. Germline V gene sequence: CDR1 SSHAT, CDR2 FNYEAQ (reference sequence). This CDR3 is built from 15 residues. DNA of the CDR3: TGTGCCAGCAGCTTACAACGGGGACTAAACTACGAGCAGTACTTC. Its protein product is CASSLQRGLNYEQYF.

This chain uses TRBV2 with TRBJ1-2; 7 bases line up with TRBD1. After removal of 6 bases from V and 5 bases from J, the junction contained 9 bases not matched to a gene. The CDR3 runs to 14 residues. CDR1 and CDR2 from the germline V gene are SNHLY and FYNNEI. DNA for the CDR3: TGTGCCAGCAGCGACGGGACAGATCCTTATGGCTACACCTTC. Translating gives CASSDGTDPYGYTF.

Concerning this clone: The same CDR3 can be traced to other DNA sequences in this sample. The chain links TRBV12-3 or TRBV12-4 to TRBJ1-5; D remains unclear. The CDR3 length is 12 residues. V was cut by 6 bases and J by 5 bases, with 8 bases left in between. CDR3 sequence: CASRAGDQPQHF. DNA for the CDR3: TGTGCCAGCAGAGCGGGAGATCAGCCCCAGCATTTT.

On this clone itself: One end of the junction does not line up with germline, which may come from a read error. CDR3 nucleotides: TGTGCCAGCTCACCAGCAGGGGAATCTGAAAACACCATATATTTT. This gives the protein CASSPAGESENTIYF. V is TRBV18 and J is TRBJ1-3, with D possibly matching TRBD1 (6 bases). CDR1 and CDR2 (germline): KGHSH, LQKENI. The CDR3 runs 15 residues.

V and J are TRBV12-3 or TRBV12-4 and TRBJ2-3; D ambiguous. Trimming took off 2 bases at V and 2 bases at J, with 2 bases between the two ends. The CDR3 length is 12 residues. The CDR3 sequence is CASSLFTDTQYF. CDR3 DNA sequence: TGTGCCAGCAGTTTATTCACAGATACGCAGTATTTT.

This chain links TRBV6-5 with TRBJ1-3, with 7 bases fitting TRBD1. This CDR3 is 14 amino acids long. Germline V CDR1 and CDR2: MNHEY, SVGAGI. The trim removed 7 bases at V and 4 bases at J, leaving 7 bases unmatched. The CDR3 region has the DNA TGTGCCAGCACCGACAGGGTTCCGGGAAACACCATATATTTT. Its translation is CASTDRVPGNTIYF.

As concerns this clone: One junction end does not reproduce the germline sequence, and a read error may be involved. The V and J genes are TRBV27 and TRBJ2-7; D may be TRBD1 or TRBD2 (5 bases each). The germline gives CDR1 MNHEY, CDR2 SMNVEV (reference sequence). The CDR3 runs to 18 residues. The CDR3 sequence is CASSLRGPTPRDRTILDF. The CDR3 DNA follows: TGTGCCAGCAGTTTGAGAGGCCCCACGCCCCGGGACCGTACAATTCTGGACTTC.

V is TRBV3-1 (or the pseudogene TRBV3-2) and J is TRBJ2-1, with 9 bases that match TRBD2. The CDR3 spans 14 residues. The junction had 2 bases not matched to a gene; V was cut back by 6 bases and J by 2 bases. CDR1 is LGHDT and CDR2 is YNNKEL in the germline V gene (reference sequence). The CDR3 spells CASRASGAYNEQFF. Written as DNA, the CDR3 is TGTGCCAGCAGGGCTAGCGGGGCCTACAATGAGCAGTTCTTC.

V is TRBV11-2 and J is TRBJ2-7, with 10 nucleotides matching TRBD2. Germline CDR1 reads SGHAT; CDR2 reads FQNNGV. Losses at the gene ends were 5 bases for V and 9 bases for J; bases not matched to a gene: 13. This CDR3 region has 15 residues. The CDR3 DNA reads TGTGCCAGCAGCCAATTCTTAGGGACTAGCGATCGGCAGTACTTC. Encoded protein: CASSQFLGTSDRQYF.

This chain joins TRBV27 and TRBJ1-1, with 8 bases identical to TRBD1. The CDR3 runs to 16 residues. V lost 5 bases and J lost 4; bases outside the gene matches: 12. In germline, CDR1 is MNHEY, CDR2 SMNVEV (reference sequence). DNA of the CDR3: TGTGCCAGCAGTCCCAAATTCCTCACAGGGGGCACTGAAGCTTTCTTT. It specifies CASSPKFLTGGTEAFF.

The V call is TRBV19, the J call TRBJ2-1; no reliable D call. CDR3 length: 13 amino acids. V was clipped by 2 bases and J by 1 base, with 3 bases between them. Germline V gene data show CDR1 as LNHDA and CDR2 as SQIVND (reference sequence). The chain's CDR3 is CASSIKSYNEQFF. CDR3 coding DNA: TGTGCCAGTAGTATAAAGTCCTACAATGAGCAGTTCTTC. Drawing the rest from reference TRBV19 and TRBJ2-1, the complete variable domain is DGGITQSPKYLFRKEGQNVTLSCEQNLNHDAMYWYRQDPGQGLRLIYYSQIVNDFQKGDIAEGYSVSREKKESFPLTVTSAQKNPTAFYLCASSIKSYNEQFFGPGTRLTVL.

This chain uses TRBV7-2 with TRBJ2-7; 11 nucleotides match TRBD2. This CDR3 has 17 residues. V dropped 4 bases and J dropped 6; count of bases not matched to a gene: 14. Germline lookup yields CDR1 SGHTA and CDR2 FQGNSA. CDR3 bases: TGTGCCAGCAGCTCATCCTCTGGGACTAGCGGATTCGGCGAGCAGTACTTC. Its protein product is CASSSSSGTSGFGEQYF.

Written as DNA, the CDR3 is TGTGCCAGTACCCTGTCATTCGGGATCGTGGAGCAGTACTTC. Its protein product is CASTLSFGIVEQYF. V is TRBV19 and J is TRBJ2-7; D might be TRBD2 (5 bases). Germline V gene lookup returns CDR1 LNHDA and CDR2 SQIVND (reference sequence). The CDR3 runs to 14 residues. V was shortened by 7 bases and J by 7 bases, with 20 bases between the two germline ends. Full variable domain (rest looked up from reference TRBV19 and TRBJ2-7): DGGITQSPKYLFRKEGQNVTLSCEQNLNHDAMYWYRQDPGQGLRLIYYSQIVNDFQKGDIAEGYSVSREKKESFPLTVTSAQKNPTAFYLCASTLSFGIVEQYFGPGTRLTVT.

The V and J genes are TRBV6-2 or TRBV6-3 and TRBJ2-3, with a tentative D call TRBD2 (6 bases). V was clipped by 4 bases and J by 2 bases, with 19 bases between them. The CDR3 has 17 amino acids. Germline assignment: CDR1 MNHEY and CDR2 SVGEGT. DNA for the CDR3: TGTGCCAGCAGTTCCTCCCTAAGCGGAGGGCTCACAGATACGCAGTATTTT. Its translation: CASSSSLSGGLTDTQYF.

This chain uses TRBV3-1 (or the pseudogene TRBV3-2) with TRBJ1-2, with D unresolved. This CDR3 spans 12 amino acids. Looked up from germline, CDR1 is LGHDT and CDR2 is YNNKEL (reference sequence). V was pared by 0 bases and J by 8 bases, with 7 bases between. The CDR3 DNA follows: TGTGCCAGCAGCCAAGAAAAGAGCGGCTACACCTTC. This encodes CASSQEKSGYTF.

This chain joins TRBV11-2 and TRBJ1-1; 7 bases agree with TRBD1. Trimming at V came to 0 bases and at J to 4 bases, leaving 5 bases not matched to a gene. The CDR3 runs 15 residues. The germline gives CDR1 SGHAT, CDR2 FQNNGV. The CDR3 sequence: CASSLDDRVSTEAFF. DNA for the CDR3: TGTGCCAGCAGCTTAGACGACAGGGTGAGCACTGAAGCTTTCTTT.

The rearrangement joins TRBV18 to TRBJ2-2, with D possibly TRBD2 on 6 matching bases. This CDR3 comprises 15 residues. V gave up 2 bases and J gave up 4 bases, with 11 bases separating them. The germline V gene encodes CDR1 KGHSH and CDR2 LQKENI. The CDR3 is CASSPMEGATGELFF. The CDR3 region has the DNA TGTGCCAGCTCACCAATGGAGGGAGCCACCGGGGAGCTGTTTTTT.